This TCR beta chain was profiled in a study of early T cells in non-severe SARS-CoV-2 infection (dated by TCRdb to the early 2020s). Looking at the study overall: TCR sequencing used bulk RNA from unsorted whole blood, so alpha and beta chains could not be paired. What the research found in general, with its limitations: VDJdb matching was skewed toward anti-spike CD8 responses and likely underestimated virus-specific expansions by missing private and CD4 specificities.

A case-control design nested within a healthcare worker cohort in London, UK, was used, with weekly nasopharyngeal swab PCR tests and blood sampling performed. Healthcare workers were recruited during the week of the UK lockdown, between 23 and 31 March 2020, and followed weekly for up to about 15 weeks. Clipping removes 5 bases from V and 12 bases from J, with 12 as the unmatched junction base count. Measured from the cysteine to the phenylalanine, the CDR3 is 14 residues long. Only the CDR3 portion is preserved as DNA: 42 bases, with reading frame beginning at the first base. Via the germline V gene (reference sequence), CDR1 is SEHNR and CDR2 FQNEAQ. Comments on this clonotype: Its antigen is not yet known. Per-nucleotide qualities are absent, and no much larger clonotype sits a single base away.

The method behind the library was 5' RACE. TCRdb names NextSeq 500 as the instrument used. To correct for sequencing error and PCR bias, the TCR library protocol tagged individual cDNA molecules with unique molecular identifiers. Both TCR alpha and beta chains were sequenced, and tight co-correlation was observed between alpha and beta sequence abundances in each sample. Processing in the source paper ran as follows. Decombinator V4 was used to perform V gene, J gene and CDR3 annotation of TCR sequences. Expanded TCRs were defined as changing significantly between any two time points under a Poisson model with p below 0.0001. Abundances of TCRs were expressed as counts per million after normalisation to the total number of TCRs sequenced in each sample. MAIT TCRs were defined by TRAV1-2 paired with TRAJ12, TRAJ20 or TRAJ33, and iNKT TCRs by TRAV10 paired with TRAJ18. VDJdb, accessed 1 November 2021, was searched for CMV, EBV and SARS-CoV-2 annotated TCRs, with TCRs annotated for multiple antigens excluded. Starting from the raw public reads, TCRdb applied fastp trimming at Q25, assembled clones with MiXCR and retained in-frame beta chains. Each record represents a unique CDR3 protein, reported with the most common genes and DNA among its rows. V and J calls and clone size were set by TCRdb, not the authors. Recorded for this sample are about 27,000 distinct CDR3 sequences; less than 6.5% of them occurred a single time. 4% of the sample is in the top ten clones.

Specimen: whole blood. The rearrangement joined TRBV7-9 to TRBJ2-1; a stretch of 8 junction bases matches TRBD2. The clonotype was recovered from an adult who was a healthcare worker with PCR-confirmed SARS-CoV-2 infection or an uninfected control (not recorded which). At the DNA level, the sequence is TGTGCCAGCAGCCCGACTCTTACTAGCGGAGCGCAGTTCTTC. The resulting protein is CASSPTLTSGAQFF.